This TCR beta chain derives from a study of blood T cell repertoires in COVID-19. Study at large: COVID-19 samples collected from the United States, Italy and Spain covered acute and convalescent phases. PBMCs, B-cell-depleted T cells, or T cells were the source of the cDNA or gDNA that made up the material.

Source study methods: Amplified reference gene primers provided the basis for estimating nucleated cell counts. Produced via immunoSEQ multiplex PCR; TCRdb's table is partial and in-frame only. V and J calls and clone size are given by that table; D and trimming were obtained from the DNA. The sample lists 350,000 to 450,000 clones; more than 80% were seen once. V was shortened by 5 bases and J by 6 bases, with 20 bases between the two germline ends. This CDR3 has 16 amino acids. Germline V gene data show CDR1 as SGHTA and CDR2 as FQGNSA. This clone has only one observation. The clonotype was recovered from a middle-aged man with acute or convalescent COVID-19. The chain couples TRBV7-2 to TRBJ1-5; a possible D gene is TRBD1 (5 bases). The sequenced sample consisted of peripheral blood. The CDR3 bases are TGTGCCAGCAGCCATCGCTCTCTGACAGCGGGTCAGCCCCAGCATTTT. Its protein product is CASSHRSLTAGQPQHF. Full variable domain (remainder filled in from reference TRBV7-2 and TRBJ1-5): GAGVSQSPSNKVTEKGKDVELRCDPISGHTALYWYRQSLGQGLEFLIYFQGNSAPDKSGLPSDRFSAERTGGSVSTLTIQRTQQEDSAVYLCASSHRSLTAGQPQHFGDGTRLSIL.